This is a list of T cell receptor beta chains from one sample in a study of memory CD4+ T cells and cytomegalovirus serostatus. Profiled with immunoSEQ multiplex PCR; TCRdb holds only in-frame clones, not every one. Among 35,000 to 50,000 clones listed, about three quarters were seen once. What was sequenced was memory CD4+ T cells from blood. The receptor source for this set is an adult in good health and CMV-seronegative. CDR3s include the opening cysteine and the closing phenylalanine or tryptophan. D genes are given only for firm matches. Some rows have no size entry. The others give once, few or many, or a class for an expanded clone.

TRBJ2-3	once	TRBV19	.	TGTGCCAGTAGGGACCCCGGGACATTTAGCACAGATACGCAGTATTTT	CASRDPGTFSTDTQYF
TRBJ2-7	few	TRBV5-1	.	TGCGCCAGCAGCTTGACTTCTACCTCCTACGAGCAGTACTTC	CASSLTSTSYEQYF
TRBJ1-1	.	TRBV5-1	TRBD1	TGCGCCAGCTCGACAGGGAGTGACACTGAAGCTTTCTTT	CASSTGSDTEAFF
TRBJ1-5	.	TRBV6-1	.	TGTGCCAGCAGGGAGAGGTTCAACTCCAATCAGCCCCAGCATTTT	CASRERFNSNQPQHF
TRBJ2-7	.	TRBV4-3	.	TGCGCCAGCAGCCAAGATTTGCGGGACCCTTCCTACGAGCAGTACTTC	CASSQDLRDPSYEQYF
TRBJ2-2	.	TRBV11-3	.	TGTGCCAGCAGCGGCCGGAACGGGGAGCTGTTTTTT	CASSGRNGELFF
TRBJ1-1	few	TRBV28	.	TGTATCGTGGGAACTGAAGCTTTCTTT	CIVGTEAFF
TRBJ2-5	.	TRBV2	.	TGTGCCAGCGGCTATGCCCAAGAGACCCAGTACTTC	CASGYAQETQYF
TRBJ2-6	once	TRBV30	TRBD1	TGTGCCTTGAAACGGGACAGGGAGAGCTCTGGGGCCAACGTCCTGACTTTC	CALKRDRESSGANVLTF
TRBJ2-5	.	TRBV5-4	TRBD2	TGTGCCAGCAGCTCCCTAGCGGGAGTAGGGAGGGAGACCCAGTACTTC	CASSSLAGVGRETQYF
TRBJ1-2	.	TRBV28	.	TGTGCCAGCAGTTTGCTAGGCTATGGCTACACCTTC	CASSLLGYGYTF
TRBJ2-1	once	TRBV6-5	TRBD2	TGTGCCAGCAGTCGAGCGGCTAGCGGTTACAATGAGCAGTTCTTC	CASSRAASGYNEQFF
TRBJ2-3	.	TRBV9	.	TGTGCCAGCAGCGTAGGCCGATCGCTAGCAGTAAGCACAGATACGCAGTATTTT	CASSVGRSLAVSTDTQYF
TRBJ2-2	.	TRBV7-9	.	TGTGCCAGCAGCAGAGCCTCGGGTATCGAACCCGGGGAGCTGTTTTTT	CASSRASGIEPGELFF
TRBJ2-1	few	TRBV5-1	TRBD2	TGCGCCAGCAGCCTGCGGGAGCCGGGCAGTAATGAGCAGTTCTTC	CASSLREPGSNEQFF
TRBJ1-2	.	TRBV5-6	.	TGTGCCAGCAGCTCCGGGATGAGAAACTATGGCTACACCTTC	CASSSGMRNYGYTF